These 2 T cell receptor beta chains originate from one sample sequenced in a study of blood T cell repertoires in COVID-19. Clones were sequenced by immunoSEQ multiplex PCR, and TCRdb holds only the in-frame ones, with some missing. The sample lists 150,000 or so clones, about four fifths seen once, with 5% in the top ten. Material for sequencing was peripheral blood. The receptors derive from an older woman with COVID-19, enrolled during active disease.

This rearrangement joins TRBV20-1 to TRBJ1-1; D unresolved. Germline values: CDR1 DFQATT, CDR2 SNEGSKA (reference sequence). V was pared by 7 bases and J by 8 bases, with 14 bases between. This CDR3 spans 11 amino acids. The CDR3 nucleotides are TGCAGTGGCGGGTCAGTGAGGGAAGCTTTCTTT. Translated, it gives CSGGSVREAFF.

This chain links TRBV27 with TRBJ1-5, with 7 bases fitting TRBD1. CDR3 length: 15 residues. From germline, CDR1 is MNHEY and CDR2 SMNVEV (reference sequence). Germline trimming cut 1 base from V and 2 bases from J; bases unmatched to any gene: 2. This chain's CDR3 is CASSLYRGGNQPQHF. The CDR3 bases are TGTGCCAGCAGTTTATACAGGGGCGGCAATCAGCCCCAGCATTTT.